There are a few counts of the clone carrying this T cell receptor (beta chain). What it binds is not known. Single viable CD3+CD4+CD8-CD45RO+ cells were sorted as the memory CD4+ T cells. Clones were read by immunoSEQ multiplex PCR, and TCRdb kept only the in-frame ones, dropping some. The profile shows about 60,000 clones, over 65% of them singletons. With 1 base removed from V and 6 bases from J, the gap between germline ends came to 10 bases. There are 14 residues in the CDR3. The germline V gene has CDR1 SGHTA and CDR2 FQGNSA. This specimen belongs to a study of memory CD4+ T cells and cytomegalovirus serostatus. Findings of the study overall: CD4+ memory repertoires contained about two fifths of the roughly 160 reported CMV TCRbeta sequences.

The receptor was isolated from an adult in good health and CMV-seropositive. The chain has TRBV7-2 and TRBJ2-1; D unclear. What was sequenced was memory CD4+ T cells from blood. The CDR3 nucleotides read TGTGCCAGCAGCTTAGACCCCTCGGGCAATGAGCAGTTCTTC. The encoded protein is CASSLDPSGNEQFF.